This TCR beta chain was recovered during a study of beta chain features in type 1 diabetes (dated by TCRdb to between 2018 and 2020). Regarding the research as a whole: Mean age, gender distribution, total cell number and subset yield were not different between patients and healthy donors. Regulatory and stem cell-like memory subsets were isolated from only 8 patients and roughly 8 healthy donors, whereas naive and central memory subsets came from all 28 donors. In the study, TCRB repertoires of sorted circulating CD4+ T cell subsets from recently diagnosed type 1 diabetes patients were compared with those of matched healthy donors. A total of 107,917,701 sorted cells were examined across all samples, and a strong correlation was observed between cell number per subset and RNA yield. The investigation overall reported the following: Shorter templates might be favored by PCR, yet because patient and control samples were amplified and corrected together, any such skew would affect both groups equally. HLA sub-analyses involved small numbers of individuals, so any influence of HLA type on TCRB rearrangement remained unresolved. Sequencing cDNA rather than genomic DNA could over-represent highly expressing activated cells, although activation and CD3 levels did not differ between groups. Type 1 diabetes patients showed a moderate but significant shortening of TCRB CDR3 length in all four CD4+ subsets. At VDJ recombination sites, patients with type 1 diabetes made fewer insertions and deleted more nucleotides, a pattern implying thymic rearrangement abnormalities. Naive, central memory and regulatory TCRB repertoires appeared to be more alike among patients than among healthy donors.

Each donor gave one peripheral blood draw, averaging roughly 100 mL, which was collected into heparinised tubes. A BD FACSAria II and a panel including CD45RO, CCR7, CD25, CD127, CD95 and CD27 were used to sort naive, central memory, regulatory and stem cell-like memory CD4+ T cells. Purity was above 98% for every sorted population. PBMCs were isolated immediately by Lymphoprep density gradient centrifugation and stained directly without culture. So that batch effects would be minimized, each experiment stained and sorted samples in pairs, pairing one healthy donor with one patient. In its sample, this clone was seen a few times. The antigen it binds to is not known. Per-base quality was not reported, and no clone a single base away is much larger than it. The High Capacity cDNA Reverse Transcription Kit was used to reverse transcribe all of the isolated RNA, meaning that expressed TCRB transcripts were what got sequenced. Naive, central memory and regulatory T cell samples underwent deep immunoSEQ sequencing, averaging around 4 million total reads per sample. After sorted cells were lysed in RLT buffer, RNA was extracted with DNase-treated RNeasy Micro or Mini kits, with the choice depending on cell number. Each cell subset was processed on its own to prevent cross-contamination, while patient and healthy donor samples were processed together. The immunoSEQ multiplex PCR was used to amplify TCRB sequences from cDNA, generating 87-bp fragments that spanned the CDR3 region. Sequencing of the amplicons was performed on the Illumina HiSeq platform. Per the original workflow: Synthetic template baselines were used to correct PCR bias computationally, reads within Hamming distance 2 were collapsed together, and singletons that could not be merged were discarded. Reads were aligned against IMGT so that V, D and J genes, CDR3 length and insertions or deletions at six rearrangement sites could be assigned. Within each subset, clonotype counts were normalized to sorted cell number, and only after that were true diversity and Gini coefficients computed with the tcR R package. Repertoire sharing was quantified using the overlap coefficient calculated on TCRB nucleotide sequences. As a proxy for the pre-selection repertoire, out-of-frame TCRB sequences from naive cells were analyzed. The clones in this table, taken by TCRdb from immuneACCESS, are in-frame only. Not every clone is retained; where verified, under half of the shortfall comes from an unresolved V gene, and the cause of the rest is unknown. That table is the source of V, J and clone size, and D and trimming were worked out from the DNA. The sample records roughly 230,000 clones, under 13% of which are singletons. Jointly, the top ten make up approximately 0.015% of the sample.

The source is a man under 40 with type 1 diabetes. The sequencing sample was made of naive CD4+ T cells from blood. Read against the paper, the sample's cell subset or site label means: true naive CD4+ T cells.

Here the CDR3 is given as CAISVQGSYEQYF. The nucleotide sequence reads as follows: TGTGCCATCAGTGTGCAGGGCTCCTACGAGCAGTACTTC. The rearrangement combines TRBV10-3 with TRBJ2-7; TRBD1 is a weak D gene call, 5 bases matching. The CDR3 numbers 13 residues from cysteine through phenylalanine. Solely the CDR3 DNA is kept, with 39 bases framed from the first base. Reading the germline V gene gives CDR1 ENHRY and CDR2 SYGVKD. Between the V and J ends, shortened by 4 bases and 0 bases respectively, the junction contains 7 bases.